These T cell receptor beta chains were read from a single sample in a study of PD-1 blockade in classical Hodgkin lymphoma. Generated by immunoSEQ multiplex PCR, the TCRdb table keeps only in-frame clones and is missing some. The sample records over 5,500 clones, approximately 80% being singletons. The sample here was CD4+ T cells from blood, taken at baseline. The origin of the receptors is a human donor with classical Hodgkin lymphoma. CDR3s include the opening cysteine and the closing phenylalanine or tryptophan.

V: TRBV7-9; J: TRBJ1-2; length: 15; CDR3: CASSLPYQGGRGYTF
V: TRBV6-5; J: TRBJ2-3; length: 12; CDR3: CASSYPGDTQYF
V: TRBV9; J: TRBJ2-5; length: 15; CDR3: CASSFSRGFGETQYF
V: TRBV6-1; J: TRBJ1-6; length: 11; CDR3: CASRLDSPLHF
V: TRBV4-1; J: TRBJ1-3; length: 17; CDR3: CASSHPGGGAYGNTIYF
V: TRBV28; J: TRBJ1-1; length: 15; CDR3: CAVAGETYRYTEAFF
V: TRBV11-2; J: TRBJ1-6; length: 14; CDR3: CASTLGDRYAPLHF
V: TRBV6-1; J: TRBJ2-7; length: 15; CDR3: CASIPTGERGYEQYF
V: TRBV11-2; J: TRBJ1-5; length: 12; CDR3: CASAGTGQPQHF
V: TRBV7-9; J: TRBJ2-5; length: 16; CDR3: CASSYPSGGVDETQYF
V: TRBV4-1; J: TRBJ1-1; length: 15; CDR3: CASSQGRDFNTEAFF
V: TRBV7-3; J: TRBJ1-6; length: 13; CDR3: CASSLTGPSPLHF
V: TRBV19; J: TRBJ2-1; length: 14; CDR3: CASSRLALYNEQFF
V: TRBV28; J: TRBJ1-1; length: 16; CDR3: CASSLSPGTANTEAFF
V: TRBV4-1; J: TRBJ2-7; length: 15; CDR3: CASSHGGWGRYEQYF
V: TRBV7-9; J: TRBJ2-3; length: 9; CDR3: CASNSQGYF
V: TRBV7-2; J: TRBJ2-7; length: 17; CDR3: CASSLAGLAGDPYEQYF
V: TRBV6-6; J: TRBJ1-2; length: 12; CDR3: CASSYEGRGYTF
V: TRBV2; J: TRBJ2-1; length: 11; CDR3: CASSWWDEQFF
V: TRBV7-8; J: TRBJ1-1; length: 15; CDR3: CASSLVRTGDTEAFF
V: TRBV19; J: TRBJ1-3; length: 14; CDR3: CASSLQGPGNTIYF
V: TRBV5-4; J: TRBJ2-2; length: 16; CDR3: CASSLGRGLKTGELFF
V: TRBV19; J: TRBJ1-5; length: 14; CDR3: CASIEGYGNQPQHF
V: TRBV10-3; J: TRBJ1-1; length: 15; CDR3: CAISGFGQPNTEAFF
V: TRBV4-1; J: TRBJ2-5; length: 15; CDR3: CASSQPPGTGETQYF
V: TRBV5-4; J: TRBJ2-1; length: 18; CDR3: CASSHRRKMQGWMNEQFF
V: TRBV4-1; J: TRBJ2-5; length: 15; CDR3: CASSQEDRGQETQYF
V: TRBV6-1; J: TRBJ1-6; length: 13; CDR3: CASRFIMDSPLHF
V: TRBV18; J: TRBJ1-5; length: 14; CDR3: CASSLGQVGQPQHF
V: TRBV7-9; J: TRBJ2-1; length: 15; CDR3: CASSPGQGASNEQFF
V: TRBV19; J: TRBJ2-2; length: 14; CDR3: CASSRQPNTGELFF
V: TRBV28; J: TRBJ2-1; length: 14; CDR3: CASSGQASYNEQFF
V: TRBV2; J: TRBJ1-4; length: 16; CDR3: CASSPLTDRDGEKLFF
V: TRBV5-1; J: TRBJ2-1; length: 16; CDR3: CASSLWAGESYNEQFF
V: TRBV28; J: TRBJ1-2; length: 13; CDR3: CASTEGVGYGYTF
V: TRBV19; J: TRBJ1-5; length: 13; CDR3: CASTHRGNQPQHF
V: TRBV10-3; J: TRBJ1-5; length: 12; CDR3: CAARAPQGPQHF
V: TRBV7-2; J: TRBJ2-7; length: 15; CDR3: CASSLAGFSGDEQYF
V: TRBV4-3; J: TRBJ1-3; length: 15; CDR3: CASSVGQGAGNTIYF
V: TRBV7-2; J: TRBJ2-2; length: 16; CDR3: CASSFLQGADTGELFF
V: TRBV7-2; J: TRBJ1-5; length: 14; CDR3: CASSLDNSNQPQHF
V: TRBV2; J: TRBJ2-3; length: 16; CDR3: CASRKELTASTDTQYF
V: TRBV6-5; J: TRBJ2-7; length: 14; CDR3: CASSYPGGSYEQYF
V: TRBV5-6; J: TRBJ2-5; length: 13; CDR3: CASSPQGYGTQYF
V: TRBV27; J: TRBJ2-1; length: 15; CDR3: CASSLTRTTYNEQFF